The rows below give T cell receptor beta chains drawn from one sample of a study of spatial heterogeneity in lung cancer. TCRdb fed the 5' RACE reads into MiXCR, producing one record per CDR3 protein. Of tens of thousands of distinct CDR3 sequences listed, approximately 12% are singletons. The starting material was PBMCs, obtained at surgery. These receptors originate from a male donor with early-stage non-small cell lung cancer. Both conserved end residues are part of each CDR3. The D gene is left open where the match is weak. Clone size is given for some rows only: seen once, a few or many times, or a class if the clone is expanded.

>11|TRBJ1-1|few|NA|TRBV20-1
CSASAGSEAFF
TGCAGTGCTAGTGCCGGGTCGGAAGCTTTCTTT
>14|TRBJ1-1|few|NA|TRBV4-1
CASSQDRANTEAFF
TGCGCCAGCAGCCAAGACAGGGCGAACACTGAAGCTTTCTTT
>13|TRBJ2-7|NA|NA|TRBV20-1
CSARWGSGNEQYF
TGCAGTGCTAGGTGGGGAAGCGGCAACGAGCAGTACTTC
>14|TRBJ2-7|NA|NA|TRBV11-2
CASSLVGQSTEQYF
TGTGCCAGCAGCTTAGTGGGACAATCTACCGAGCAGTACTTC
>14|TRBJ1-4|many|NA|TRBV11-2
CASSLVPINEKLFF
TGTGCCAGCAGCTTAGTACCGATTAATGAAAAACTGTTTTTT
>17|TRBJ2-2|few|TRBD2|TRBV7-2
CASSLNRDYSLTGELFF
TGTGCCAGCAGCCTGAATCGGGACTATTCCCTCACCGGGGAGCTGTTTTTT
>14|TRBJ2-2|once|TRBD2|TRBV20-1
CSARGTSGTGELFF
TGCAGTGCTAGAGGGACTAGCGGGACCGGGGAGCTGTTTTTT
>18|TRBJ1-3|few|TRBD1|TRBV5-1
CASSSTGQDRLSGNTIYF
TGCGCCAGCAGCTCGACCGGACAGGACCGACTCTCTGGAAACACCATATATTTT
>11|TRBJ2-3|few|NA|TRBV20-1
CSAGKTDTQYF
TGCAGTGCTGGAAAGACAGATACGCAGTATTTT
>15|TRBJ2-5|many|NA|TRBV4-1
CASSQKTAPRETQYF
TGCGCCAGCAGCCAAAAGACAGCTCCGAGGGAGACCCAGTACTTC
>14|TRBJ1-5|NA|NA|TRBV20-1
CSARDRFGNQPQHF
TGCAGTGCTAGAGACAGGTTCGGAAATCAGCCCCAGCATTTT
>17|TRBJ2-5|NA|TRBD2|TRBV5-1
CASSLRLAGGPSETQYF
TGCGCCAGCAGCCTAAGATTAGCGGGAGGGCCCTCAGAGACCCAGTACTTC
>15|TRBJ1-6|NA|NA|TRBV28
CASNFVGGSNSPLHF
TGTGCCAGCAATTTTGTTGGGGGAAGTAATTCACCCCTCCACTTT
>19|TRBJ2-3|many|TRBD2|TRBV6-2/TRBV6-3
CASSYTTSGKSTRSDTQYF
TGTGCCAGCAGTTACACCACTAGCGGGAAGAGCACAAGGTCAGATACGCAGTATTTT
>14|TRBJ1-4|NA|NA|TRBV7-9
CASSSTGVNEKLFF
TGTGCCAGCAGCTCGACAGGAGTAAATGAAAAACTGTTTTTT
>15|TRBJ1-5|NA|NA|TRBV5-6
CASSSQTASNQPQHF
TGTGCCAGCAGCTCCCAGACAGCGAGCAATCAGCCCCAGCATTTT
>14|TRBJ1-4|NA|NA|TRBV5-1
CASSEVLGEEKLVF
TGCGCCAGCAGCGAGGTGCTTGGTGAGGAAAAACTGGTTTTT
>11|TRBJ2-1|NA|NA|TRBV7-9
CASSLRAEQFF
TGTGCCAGCAGCTTGAGAGCTGAGCAGTTCTTC
>14|TRBJ2-7|many|TRBD1|TRBV4-3
CASSQERTGREQYF
TGCGCCAGCAGCCAGGAGAGGACAGGGCGGGAGCAGTACTTC
>16|TRBJ2-6|NA|NA|TRBV27
CASSRTADSGANVLTF
TGTGCCAGCAGCCGGACCGCCGACTCTGGGGCCAACGTCCTGACTTTC
>20|TRBJ1-5|NA|TRBD1|TRBV7-3
CASSHRFRDRGQTSYQPQHF
TGTGCCAGCAGCCATCGCTTTAGGGACAGGGGTCAGACCTCCTATCAGCCCCAGCATTTT
>13|TRBJ1-2|few|NA|TRBV20-1
CSARLGQNYGYTF
TGCAGTGCTAGATTGGGACAAAACTATGGCTACACCTTC
>15|TRBJ1-1|few|NA|TRBV28
CASSPNSGDATEAFF
TGTGCCAGCAGTCCCAACTCCGGGGATGCCACTGAAGCTTTCTTT
>16|TRBJ2-5|few|TRBD2|TRBV27
CASSPPSSGNQETQYF
TGTGCCAGCAGTCCCCCATCGAGCGGGAACCAAGAGACCCAGTACTTC
>13|TRBJ1-5|NA|NA|TRBV7-9
CASSGAGNQPQHF
TGTGCCAGCAGCGGGGCCGGGAATCAGCCCCAGCATTTT
>15|TRBJ1-1|many|NA|TRBV10-3
CAISEPGAQNTEAFF
TGTGCCATCAGTGAGCCGGGGGCCCAGAACACTGAAGCTTTCTTT
>16|TRBJ2-6|NA|TRBD2|TRBV11-2
CASSPLAGAGANVLTF
TGTGCCAGCAGCCCATTAGCGGGAGCTGGGGCCAACGTCCTGACTTTC
>12|TRBJ1-5|many|NA|TRBV15
CATSRGDQPQHF
TGTGCCACCAGCAGGGGAGACCAGCCCCAGCATTTT
>13|TRBJ1-2|many|NA|TRBV28
CASSLKGFYGYTF
TGTGCCAGCAGTTTGAAGGGGTTCTATGGCTACACCTTC
>15|TRBJ2-7|NA|TRBD2|TRBV28
CASSFLLAGNYEQYF
TGTGCCAGCAGTTTCTTACTAGCGGGGAACTACGAGCAGTACTTC
>13|TRBJ1-2|many|NA|TRBV14
CASSQGQIGGYTF
TGTGCCAGCAGCCAAGGTCAAATCGGTGGCTACACCTTC
>16|TRBJ2-3|NA|TRBD1|TRBV7-9
CASSARTGPTTDTQYF
TGTGCCAGCAGCGCGCGGACAGGTCCAACCACAGATACGCAGTATTTT
>12|TRBJ2-7|NA|TRBD2|TRBV20-1
CSATNGGYEQYF
TGCAGTGCTACGAACGGGGGGTACGAGCAGTACTTC
>13|TRBJ1-1|few|TRBD1|TRBV20-1
CSARRQGMTEAFF
TGCAGTGCTCGCCGACAGGGGATGACTGAAGCTTTCTTT
>16|TRBJ2-3|few|TRBD2|TRBV20-1
CSGLAGVEGYTDTQYF
TGCAGTGGCCTAGCGGGAGTAGAGGGTTACACAGATACGCAGTATTTT
>16|TRBJ1-4|NA|TRBD1|TRBV27
CASSLRTGGWDEKLFF
TGTGCCAGCAGTTTAAGGACAGGGGGCTGGGATGAAAAACTGTTTTTT
>12|TRBJ2-7|many|TRBD1|TRBV20-1
CSARGDRDEQYF
TGCAGTGCTAGAGGTGACAGGGACGAGCAGTACTTC
>11|TRBJ1-1|few|NA|TRBV20-1
CSARPNSAAFF
TGCAGTGCTAGACCTAATTCCGCGGCTTTCTTT
>16|TRBJ1-6|few|NA|TRBV27
CASSPPGRGYNSPLHF
TGTGCCAGCAGTCCACCGGGAAGGGGGTACAATTCACCCCTCCACTTT
>14|TRBJ2-1|few|NA|TRBV7-2
CASSRQETYNEQFF
TGTGCCAGCAGCCGACAGGAGACCTACAATGAGCAGTTCTTC
>14|TRBJ2-1|NA|TRBD2|TRBV28
CASSFSGSKNEQFF
TGTGCCAGCAGTTTTAGCGGGAGTAAAAATGAGCAGTTCTTC
>14|TRBJ2-3|many|NA|TRBV12-3/TRBV12-4
CASSLLQGADTQYF
TGTGCCAGCAGTTTACTTCAGGGCGCAGATACGCAGTATTTT
>16|TRBJ2-7|few|NA|TRBV27
CASSLSSGTIAYEQYF
TGTGCCAGCAGTTTATCGTCTGGGACAATTGCCTACGAGCAGTACTTC
>16|TRBJ1-2|NA|NA|TRBV6-5
CASSYLHGQGLYGYTF
TGTGCCAGCAGTTACCTACATGGGCAGGGGCTCTATGGCTACACCTTC
>13|TRBJ2-1|many|NA|TRBV27
CASSPRGYNEQFF
TGTGCCAGCAGTCCAAGGGGCTACAATGAGCAGTTCTTC
>15|TRBJ2-6|few|NA|TRBV28
CASKDLSSGANVLTF
TGTGCCAGCAAGGATCTTAGCTCTGGGGCCAACGTCCTGACTTTC
>11|TRBJ2-7|few|NA|TRBV28
CASSLSERQYF
TGTGCCAGCAGTTTATCTGAAAGGCAGTACTTC
>17|TRBJ2-2|NA|TRBD2|TRBV9
CASSVLSSGLNTGELFF
TGTGCCAGCAGCGTCCTCTCCTCGGGACTAAACACCGGGGAGCTGTTTTTT
>15|TRBJ2-1|NA|NA|TRBV12-3/TRBV12-4
CASSLRDGAYNEQFF
TGTGCCAGCAGTCTCAGGGACGGCGCCTACAATGAGCAGTTCTTC
>14|TRBJ2-1|NA|TRBD2|TRBV10-3
CATTVAGGGNEQFF
TGTGCCACCACCGTAGCGGGAGGGGGTAATGAGCAGTTCTTC
>13|TRBJ2-7|NA|NA|TRBV6-6
CASSLQGWYEQYF
TGTGCCAGCAGTCTACAGGGTTGGTACGAGCAGTACTTC
>15|TRBJ1-2|NA|TRBD1|TRBV20-1
CSALKLTGAHRGYTF
TGCAGTGCTTTGAAATTAACAGGGGCGCATCGGGGCTACACCTTC
>10|TRBJ2-1|NA|NA|TRBV2
CASGEDEQFF
TGTGCCAGCGGGGAGGATGAGCAGTTCTTC
>14|TRBJ2-2|few|TRBD1|TRBV10-3
CAINPTGEAGELFF
TGTGCCATCAACCCGACAGGGGAGGCCGGGGAGCTGTTTTTT
>14|TRBJ1-5|NA|NA|TRBV20-1
CSASPQRGSQPQHF
TGCAGTGCTAGTCCCCAGAGGGGGAGTCAGCCCCAGCATTTT
>13|TRBJ2-1|many|TRBD1|TRBV28
CASSRTGYNEQFF
TGTGCCAGCAGCCGGACAGGGTACAATGAGCAGTTCTTC